The next 26 T cell receptor beta chains were all read from a single sample in a study of T-cell memory formation after mild COVID-19. MiXCR, applied by TCRdb to the 5' RACE reads, yields one record per CDR3 protein. The sample contains 140,000 to 150,000 distinct CDR3 sequences, 20% to 25% of which appear only once. The sequenced sample consisted of PBMCs or a T cell subset sorted from them (not recorded which). The receptors shown here come from an adult woman who had mild COVID-19 (a few samples of this study predate the infection). Cell type and time point are not known.

The V call is TRBV6-5, the J call TRBJ2-7; D gene unclear. The J call may be in error: the DNA end matches TRBJ2-1 better. The CDR3 spans 13 residues. The V gene's germline CDR1 is MNHEY and CDR2 SVGAGI. CDR3 coding DNA: TGTGCCAGCATGCCCGCAGCCTCGAATGAGCAGTTCTTC. Translation: CASMPAASNEQFF.

The sample holds a few counts of this clonotype. V usage is TRBV14 and J usage is TRBJ1-1; weak D call: TRBD1 (6 bases). The V gene lost 6 bases and the J gene lost 0 bases, with 14 bases spanning the gap. This CDR3 has 15 residues. Per germline, CDR1 SGHDN and CDR2 FVKESK. The CDR3 bases are TGTGCCAGCAGTTTGGGAACAGGGCTGAACACTGAAGCTTTCTTT. Translating gives CASSLGTGLNTEAFF.

The chain uses TRBV12-3 or TRBV12-4 and TRBJ1-1; D may be TRBD1 (5 bases). This CDR3 has 18 amino acids. V gave up 6 bases and J gave up 0 bases, with 23 bases separating them. The CDR3 sequence: CASSPPAKTERMNTEAFF. As DNA, the CDR3 is TGTGCCAGCAGCCCCCCAGCCAAGACAGAGAGAATGAACACTGAAGCTTTCTTT.

This clonotype has a handful of counts. The chain has TRBV6-1 and TRBJ1-2, with 11 nucleotides matching TRBD1. V shed 2 bases, J shed 6 bases, and the junction held 5 bases outside the gene matches. Looked up from germline, CDR1 is MNHNS and CDR2 is SASEGT. The CDR3 is 15 amino acids. The CDR3 bases are TGTGCCAGCAGTGAACGGACAGGGGGCAGAGATGGCTACACCTTC. Residues: CASSERTGGRDGYTF.

The J gene is TRBJ2-1, the V gene TRBV24-1; the match to TRBD2 covers 8 bases. V trimming: 0 bases; J trimming: 1 base; junction bases outside the gene matches: 1. This CDR3 is 16 amino acids long. From germline, CDR1 is KGHDR and CDR2 SFDVKD. CDR3 protein: CATSDLSGGSYNEQFF. CDR3 nucleotides: TGTGCCACCAGTGATTTGTCGGGAGGGTCCTACAATGAGCAGTTCTTC.

The chain links TRBV6-5 to TRBJ1-6; D remains ambiguous. The CDR3 extends over 15 amino acids. Trimming removed 0 bases at V and 5 bases at J, with 8 bases between. Looked up from germline, CDR1 is MNHEY and CDR2 is SVGAGI. For the CDR3, the DNA is TGTGCCAGCAGTTACTCCCAAAACGATAATTCACCCCTCCACTTT. Its translation: CASSYSQNDNSPLHF.

This clonotype appeared a few times. The J gene is TRBJ2-7, the V gene TRBV15, with TRBD1 identical over 7 bases. Germline V CDR1 and CDR2: LNHNV, YYDKDF (reference sequence). The CDR3 is made up of 16 amino acids. V dropped 1 base and J dropped 6; count of bases not matched to a gene: 12. CDR3 nucleotides: TGTGCCACCAGCAGAGGGAAACAGGGGTTGATGGGCGAGCAGTACTTC. Translation: CATSRGKQGLMGEQYF.

This clonotype was picked up a small number of times. The gene calls are TRBV12-3 or TRBV12-4 and TRBJ2-7, with 10 nucleotides matching TRBD1. After removal of 7 bases from V and 6 bases from J, the junction contained 9 bases not matched to a gene. The CDR3 contains 14 residues. The CDR3: CASTVRGQGPEQYF. The CDR3 coding sequence is TGTGCCAGCACCGTGCGGGGACAGGGGCCCGAGCAGTACTTC.

The sample holds many counts of this clonotype. The chain links TRBV7-9 to TRBJ2-5, with D perhaps matching TRBD1 (5 bases). V lost 1 base to trimming and J lost 2 bases, with 5 bases between them. The CDR3 is 13 amino acids. Germline loops: CDR1 SEHNR, CDR2 FQNEAQ (reference sequence). The chain's CDR3 is CASSLGQQETQYF. The CDR3 nucleotides read TGTGCCAGCAGCTTAGGACAGCAAGAGACCCAGTACTTC.

The chain carries TRBV12-3 or TRBV12-4 and TRBJ2-7, with D possibly TRBD2 on 5 matching bases. V gave up 2 bases and J gave up 4 bases, with 6 bases separating them. The CDR3 loop spans 12 amino acids. The CDR3 sequence is CASSLWEYEQYF. In DNA form, the CDR3 reads TGTGCCAGCAGTTTATGGGAGTACGAGCAGTACTTC.

The sample holds a few counts of this clonotype. This rearrangement joins TRBV9 to TRBJ2-7; TRBD1 matches 9 bases. The CDR3 extends over 14 amino acids. Trimming at V came to 0 bases and at J to 4 bases, leaving 2 bases not matched to a gene. Germline V CDR1 and CDR2: SGDLS, YYNGEE. CDR3 coding DNA: TGTGCCAGCAGCGTAGTGGGACAGGGTTACGAGCAGTACTTC. Amino acid sequence: CASSVVGQGYEQYF.

The J gene is TRBJ2-2, the V gene TRBV9; 7 bases are shared with TRBD2. Germline CDR1 and CDR2: SGDLS and YYNGEE. V lost 7 bases, J lost 6 bases, and 6 bases stayed unmatched. The CDR3 totals 13 residues. The CDR3: CASSTGGSGELFF. CDR3 nucleotides: TGTGCCAGCTCTACCGGGGGGTCCGGGGAGCTGTTTTTT. Full variable domain (rest looked up from reference TRBV9 and TRBJ2-2): DSGVTQTPKHLITATGQRVTLRCSPRSGDLSVYWYQQSLDQGLQFLIQYYNGEERAKGNILERFSAQQFPDLHSELNLSSLELGDSALYFCASSTGGSGELFFGEGSRLTVL.

The chain has TRBV6-5 and TRBJ2-3; either TRBD1 or TRBD2 may supply D (5 bases each). Trimming took 4 bases from V and 2 from J, leaving 10 bases between them. Germline V gene data show CDR1 as MNHEY and CDR2 as SVGAGI. The length of the CDR3 is 14 residues. CDR3 nucleotide sequence: TGTGCCAGCAGTTGGGACGGAACCACAGATACGCAGTATTTT. Protein sequence: CASSWDGTTDTQYF.

The chain links TRBV6-6 to TRBJ2-7, with 8 bases matching TRBD1. The V and J ends lost 5 bases and 1 base, in that order; junction bases with no gene match: 4. CDR3 length: 14 amino acids. Germline V gives CDR1 MNHNY, CDR2 SVGAGI (reference sequence). The CDR3 loop reads CASSPQGASYEQYF. The CDR3 coding sequence is TGTGCCAGCAGTCCTCAGGGGGCATCCTACGAGCAGTACTTC.

CDR3 sequence (DNA): TGTGCCAGCAGCTCCCAACAGGGCGGATTATACGAGCAGTACTTC. Its translation is CASSSQQGGLYEQYF. This sequence joins TRBV7-9 and TRBJ2-7; the D gene is possibly TRBD1 (6 bases). The V end lost 4 bases, the J end lost 4 bases, and 17 bases lay between the germline ends. Germline V CDR1 and CDR2: SEHNR, FQNEAQ (reference sequence). The CDR3 has 15 amino acids. Combining the CDR3 with reference TRBV7-9 and TRBJ2-7 gives the whole variable domain DTGVSQNPRHKITKRGQNVTFRCDPISEHNRLYWYRQTLGQGPEFLTYFQNEAQLEKSRLLSDRFSAERPKGSFSTLEIQRTEQGDSAMYLCASSSQQGGLYEQYFGPGTRLTVT.

A single count supports this clonotype. The chain recombines TRBV2 with TRBJ2-3; possibly TRBD2 for D (5 bases). The V gene lost 0 bases and the J gene lost 5 bases, with 12 bases spanning the gap. The germline V gene encodes CDR1 SNHLY and CDR2 FYNNEI. The CDR3 has 15 amino acids. The CDR3 DNA reads as TGTGCCAGCAGTGAAGCGGGAGATCCCGTAGATACGCAGTATTTT. Amino acids: CASSEAGDPVDTQYF.

This clonotype was seen a few times. The chain recombines TRBV5-1 with TRBJ2-6; 11 bases are a match to TRBD1. The CDR3 runs 24 residues. Per germline, CDR1 SGHRS and CDR2 YFSETQ. The V segment lost 0 bases and the J segment 0 bases; nucleotides outside the gene matches: 20. Written as DNA, the CDR3 is TGCGCCAGCAGCTTGGCCCGTGGACGGACAGGGGGCGCCTTTCCCCACTCTGGGGCCAACGTCCTGACTTTC. Protein: CASSLARGRTGGAFPHSGANVLTF.

This clonotype was seen a few times. V and J are TRBV20-1 and TRBJ2-5; D may be TRBD2 (5 bases). V lost 6 bases and J 4 bases, leaving 18 bases between the germline ends. The CDR3 consists of 14 residues. CDR1 and CDR2 from the germline V gene are DFQATT and SNEGSKA (reference sequence). CDR3 loop: CSAYGDVVGETQYF. CDR3 bases: TGCAGTGCATACGGGGATGTAGTCGGAGAGACCCAGTACTTC.

In its sample, this clonotype was seen a few times. V is TRBV19 and J is TRBJ1-1; no firm D call. The CDR3 is 14 residues long. The V end was cut by 6 bases, the J end by 1 base, with 12 bases between. Germline-derived CDR1 and CDR2 are LNHDA and SQIVND (reference sequence). The DNA of the CDR3 is TGTGCCAGTAGATGGGGTCTAGGGAACACTGAAGCTTTCTTT. Its translation is CASRWGLGNTEAFF.

This clonotype showed up just a few times. The rearrangement links TRBV4-1 to TRBJ2-3; no clear D gene. Per the germline V gene, CDR1 is MGHRA and CDR2 is YSYEKL. The CDR3 spans 15 residues. V was clipped by 0 bases and J by 1 base, with 8 bases between them. CDR3 sequence (DNA): TGCGCCAGCAGCCAAGATATAGGACGCACAGATACGCAGTATTTT. This encodes CASSQDIGRTDTQYF.

There are many counts of this clonotype. The genes are TRBV7-2 and TRBJ2-1, with 9 positions matching TRBD1. Germline CDR1 and CDR2: SGHTA and FQGNSA. This CDR3 contains 14 residues. J lost 4 bases, V lost 7 bases, and 5 bases had no gene match. The CDR3, as DNA: TGTGCCAGCACCCCGGGACAGGGTTACAATGAGCAGTTCTTC. Amino acids: CASTPGQGYNEQFF. Full variable domain (rest looked up from reference TRBV7-2 and TRBJ2-1): GAGVSQSPSNKVTEKGKDVELRCDPISGHTALYWYRQSLGQGLEFLIYFQGNSAPDKSGLPSDRFSAERTGGSVSTLTIQRTQQEDSAVYLCASTPGQGYNEQFFGPGTRLTVL.

This clonotype was recorded a few times. The chain joins TRBV7-2 to TRBJ1-2; possible D gene TRBD1, 5 bases. The germline gives CDR1 SGHTA, CDR2 FQGNSA. Trimming pared 5 bases from V and 1 base from J, leaving 17 bases between. The CDR3 extends over 16 amino acids. The CDR3 reads CASSLAPGFLNYGYTF. The CDR3 DNA follows: TGTGCCAGCAGCCTCGCCCCAGGGTTCCTTAACTATGGCTACACCTTC.

The chain joins TRBV6-1 to TRBJ2-7; 9 positions agree with TRBD2. Germline CDR1 MNHNS, CDR2 SASEGT. V lost 8 bases to trimming and J lost 2 bases; unmatched junction nucleotides: 4. This CDR3 spans 13 amino acids. This chain's CDR3 is CASGLALTYEQYF. CDR3 nucleotides: TGTGCCAGCGGACTAGCGCTTACCTACGAGCAGTACTTC.

This clonotype turned up a few times. The chain joins TRBV29-1 to TRBJ2-1; TRBD2 matches at 8 bases. Germline-derived CDR1 and CDR2 are SQVTM and ANQGSEA. Losses at the gene ends were 6 bases for V and 2 bases for J; bases not matched to a gene: 12. The CDR3 spans 16 residues. This CDR3 is CSVAPSAGGAYNEQFF. CDR3 DNA: TGCAGCGTCGCCCCCTCGGCGGGAGGAGCCTACAATGAGCAGTTCTTC.

This clonotype was seen just once. The rearrangement uses TRBV6-5 and TRBJ1-4; tentative D call: TRBD1 (5 bases). The V end lost 5 bases, the J end lost 4 bases, and 14 bases lay between the germline ends. Germline assignment: CDR1 MNHEY and CDR2 SVGAGI. The CDR3 loop spans 15 amino acids. CDR3 amino acids: CASSRGTDLNEKLFF. In DNA form, the CDR3 reads TGTGCCAGCAGTCGCGGGACGGATCTTAATGAAAAACTGTTTTTT.

This clonotype is a singleton in its sample. The chain links TRBV29-1 to TRBJ1-3, with D unclear. This CDR3 is 13 amino acids long. Trimming took off 4 bases at V and 3 bases at J, with 10 bases between the two ends. In germline, CDR1 is SQVTM, CDR2 ANQGSEA. CDR3 protein: CSVVAGDGNTIYF. The DNA for the CDR3 is TGCAGCGTTGTTGCTGGGGATGGAAACACCATATATTTT.